The 12 T cell receptor beta chains presented below share a single source sample, sequenced in a study of Ad26.COV2.S vaccination and SARS-CoV-2 variants. The assay was immunoSEQ multiplex PCR, and TCRdb's table has in-frame clones only and misses some. The table records 300,000 to 350,000 clones, 90% of them present only once. Treatment defined: some 20 received Ad26.COV2.S at low or high dose, single or two shots; several received placebo; per-sample allocation not given. Material that was analyzed had been drawn on day 63 after the first vaccine or placebo injection. The sequences come from peripheral blood, collected in a trial of Ad26.COV2.S vaccine versus placebo. These receptors were obtained from a person between 18 and 65 years old who received the Ad26.COV2.S COVID-19 vaccine or a placebo.

CDR3 region: CASSLEWGSYEQYF. DNA for the CDR3: TGTGCCAGCAGCTTGGAATGGGGTTCCTACGAGCAGTACTTC. The chain has TRBV5-5 and TRBJ2-7; D ambiguous. CDR1 and CDR2 from the germline V gene are SGHKS and YYEKEE (reference sequence). The CDR3 is made up of 14 amino acids. Deletions cut 0 bases from V and 1 base from J, with 8 bases between.

J is TRBJ1-4 and V is TRBV6-6, with TRBD1 matching 7 bases. The CDR3 extends over 15 amino acids. Unmatched junction bases numbered 6, after V lost 4 bases and J lost 4 bases. Germline V gene sequence: CDR1 MNHNY, CDR2 SVGAGI (reference sequence). CDR3 amino acids: CASSFYRGHNEKLFF. In DNA form, the CDR3 reads TGTGCCAGCAGTTTCTACAGGGGTCATAATGAAAAACTGTTTTTT.

The chain employs TRBV2 and TRBJ2-2, with D perhaps being TRBD1 or TRBD2 (6 bases each). This CDR3 comprises 16 residues. Germline lookup yields CDR1 SNHLY and CDR2 FYNNEI. V lost 1 base to trimming and J lost 5 bases, with 14 bases between them. The CDR3 spells CASSEEGGLGTGELFF. In nucleotides, the CDR3 is TGTGCCAGCAGTGAAGAGGGGGGCTTGGGGACCGGGGAGCTGTTTTTT.

V and J are TRBV4-3 and TRBJ1-2, with no clear D. V lost 0 bases and J 4 bases, leaving 9 bases between the germline ends. There are 14 residues in the CDR3. Germline V gives CDR1 LGHNA, CDR2 YSLEER. Here the CDR3 reads CASSQDTASYGYTF. The CDR3 nucleotides read TGCGCCAGCAGCCAAGATACAGCGAGCTATGGCTACACCTTC.

The rearrangement links TRBV2 to TRBJ2-3; D is undetermined. This CDR3 is 16 amino acids long. In germline, CDR1 is SNHLY, CDR2 FYNNEI. Trimming took 0 bases from V and 0 from J, leaving 10 bases between them. In DNA, the CDR3 is TGTGCCAGCAGTGAAGCGAGCATCGCTAGCACAGATACGCAGTATTTT. It codes for CASSEASIASTDTQYF.

The V gene is TRBV7-2, the J gene TRBJ2-1; weak D call: TRBD1 (6 bases). The CDR3 consists of 15 residues. The V end was cut by 0 bases, the J end by 5 bases, with 11 bases between. Germline loops: CDR1 SGHTA, CDR2 FQGNSA. The CDR3 DNA sequence: TGTGCCAGCAGCTTAGCCGGGACACAAAACAATGAGCAGTTCTTC. Translating gives CASSLAGTQNNEQFF.

The chain is built from TRBV3-1 (or the pseudogene TRBV3-2) and TRBJ2-7; the D gene is possibly TRBD1 (6 bases). The CDR3 extends over 17 amino acids. Trimming cost V 2 bases and J 9 bases, with 26 bases left between them. CDR1 LGHDT and CDR2 YNNKEL come from the germline V gene (reference sequence). CDR3 DNA sequence: TGTGCCAGCAGCCAACCACAAGATCGGGATAGAGGGGGTTTGCAGTACTTC. This encodes CASSQPQDRDRGGLQYF.

J is TRBJ2-1 and V is TRBV6-5; the match to TRBD2 covers 8 bases. CDR3 length: 15 amino acids. The V segment lost 7 bases and the J segment 8 bases; nucleotides outside the gene matches: 13. Germline CDR1 reads MNHEY; CDR2 reads SVGAGI. The CDR3 sequence: CASTYGGRISYEQFF. The CDR3, as DNA: TGTGCCAGCACCTATGGCGGGAGGATAAGCTATGAGCAGTTCTTC.

This clone was observed a handful of times. As DNA, the CDR3 is TGTGCCAGCAGCCCTGAGGATGAAAAACTGTTTTTT. Its translation: CASSPEDEKLFF. This chain connects TRBV2 to TRBJ1-4; D is unclear. CDR3 size: 12 residues. With 6 bases removed from V and 6 bases from J, the gap between germline ends came to 8 bases. Germline V gene sequence: CDR1 SNHLY, CDR2 FYNNEI.

The CDR3 nucleotides are TGTGCCAGCAGCTTAGAGGGACAGGGGTATTTCCCCCTCCACTTT. It specifies CASSLEGQGYFPLHF. V gene TRBV11-2 combines with J gene TRBJ1-6; 10 bases align to TRBD1. Trimming cost V 0 bases and J 13 bases; bases outside gene matches: 6. Germline-derived CDR1 and CDR2 are SGHAT and FQNNGV. The CDR3 contains 15 residues.

The rearrangement joins TRBV2 to TRBJ1-2; D call uncertain. The CDR3 length is 14 residues. Germline loops: CDR1 SNHLY, CDR2 FYNNEI. V was pared by 4 bases and J by 0 bases, with 9 bases between. The CDR3 DNA is TGTGCCAGCAGTGGTTCAGGAGCTAACTATGGCTACACCTTC. Its translation is CASSGSGANYGYTF.

This chain connects TRBV19 to TRBJ1-1, with no clear D. The CDR3 totals 13 residues. Germline CDR1 is LNHDA and CDR2 is SQIVND (reference sequence). Deletions cut 5 bases from V and 5 bases from J, with 12 bases between. In nucleotides, the CDR3 is TGTGCCAGTAGTTGGCCGGAGAGAACTGAAGCTTTCTTT. This gives the protein CASSWPERTEAFF.